This TCR beta chain derives from a study of T cells after posttransplantation cyclophosphamide. Libraries were prepared by immunoSEQ multiplex PCR; TCRdb keeps only in-frame clonotypes and omits some of them. Here the sample spans some 61,000 clones, about 93% being singletons. Peripheral blood was collected from the related graft donor on the marrow donation day. Sequences were obtained from PBMCs. This TCR derives from a woman aged 25 to 39 in good health and a related stem cell transplant donor.

CDR3 in DNA: TGTGCCAGTAGTAGCAGGGTGAACACTGAAGCTTTCTTT. This sequence encodes CASSSRVNTEAFF. The V and J genes are TRBV19 and TRBJ1-1, with a weak D call TRBD1 (5 bases). Deletions cut 4 bases from V and 0 bases from J, with 6 bases between. Per germline, CDR1 LNHDA and CDR2 SQIVND (reference sequence). CDR3 size: 13 residues.